The T cell receptor (beta chain) described here comes from a study of blood T cell repertoires in COVID-19. Study background: COVID-19 samples from acute and convalescent phases originated in the United States, Italy and Spain.

Data came from immunoSEQ multiplex PCR; TCRdb stores just in-frame clones and leaves some out. The table shows about 350,000 clones, with around nine tenths occurring only once. CDR3 size: 13 residues. V was trimmed by 3 bases and J by 3 bases, leaving 8 bases between them. From germline, CDR1 is ENHRY and CDR2 SYGVKD. J is TRBJ2-5 and V is TRBV10-3, with no clear D. The receptor was isolated from a woman aged 25 to 45 who had been exposed to COVID-19. Sequenced sample: PBMCs or T cells enriched from blood (not recorded which). CDR3 nucleotide sequence: TGTGCCATCAGTGACGTAGAGGAAGAGACCCAGTACTTC. Translating it yields CAISDVEEETQYF.